These 21 T cell receptor beta chains originate from one sample sequenced in a study of blood T cell repertoires in COVID-19. Measured with immunoSEQ multiplex PCR; TCRdb has only the in-frame clones, and not every one. The profile shows under 450,000 clones, 70% to 90% of them singletons. Sequenced input: PBMCs or T cells enriched from blood (not recorded which). Receptors were obtained from a man younger than 45 who had recovered from COVID-19.

V usage is TRBV29-1 and J usage is TRBJ1-4; TRBD1 aligns across 12 bases. This CDR3 has 14 amino acids. Germline V CDR1 and CDR2: SQVTM, ANQGSEA. Trimming removed 7 bases from V and 8 bases from J; junction bases left unmatched: 8. CDR3 amino acids: CSGATGTGGEKLFF. CDR3 bases: TGCAGCGGCGCCACCGGGACAGGGGGCGAAAAACTGTTTTTT.

This chain joins TRBV7-6 and TRBJ1-1; D gene uncertain. This CDR3 region has 14 residues. V dropped 2 bases and J dropped 0 bases, with 7 bases sitting between them. Per the germline V gene, CDR1 is SGHVS and CDR2 is FNYEAQ. CDR3 bases: TGTGCCAGCAGCTTAAAACAGTTGAACACTGAAGCTTTCTTT. Protein sequence: CASSLKQLNTEAFF.

The chain employs TRBV4-3 and TRBJ2-7, with D possibly being TRBD2 (5 bases). V lost 2 bases to trimming and J lost 7 bases, with 18 bases between them. The CDR3 runs 15 residues. CDR1 is LGHNA and CDR2 is YSLEER in the germline V gene. CDR3 coding DNA: TGCGCCAGCAGCCAACATAAACTAGATTTGATTGAGCAGTACTTC. Residues: CASSQHKLDLIEQYF.

V and J are TRBV2 and TRBJ1-2; D unresolved. The CDR3 has 15 residues. The V gene's germline CDR1 is SNHLY and CDR2 FYNNEI. Trimming pared 6 bases from V and 0 bases from J, leaving 14 bases between. CDR3 loop: CASSISRSTNYGYTF. The DNA for the CDR3 is TGTGCCAGCAGCATTTCGCGGTCGACTAACTATGGCTACACCTTC. Full variable domain (missing parts from reference TRBV2 and TRBJ1-2): EPEVTQTPSHQVTQMGQEVILRCVPISNHLYFYWYRQILGQKVEFLVSFYNNEISEKSEIFDDQFSVERPDGSNFTLKIRSTKLEDSAMYFCASSISRSTNYGYTFGSGTRLTVV.

The genes are TRBV7-9 and TRBJ1-2, with 12 bases aligning to TRBD1. The V gene's germline CDR1 is SEHNR and CDR2 FQNEAQ (reference sequence). After removal of 5 bases from V and 3 bases from J, the junction contained 13 bases not matched to a gene. CDR3 length: 18 residues. The DNA of the CDR3 is TGTGCCAGCAGCCCTAATCTGTGGGACAGGGGGCTGGACTATGGCTACACCTTC. Translating it yields CASSPNLWDRGLDYGYTF.

The table lists this clone with a count of one. The rearrangement uses TRBV6-2 or TRBV6-3 and TRBJ2-7; TRBD1 aligns across 8 bases. Germline V gene sequence: CDR1 MNHEY, CDR2 SVGEGT. V gave up 0 bases and J gave up 2 bases; unmatched junction bases: 6. There are 16 residues in the CDR3. The CDR3 spells CASSYSMWTGTYEQYF. In DNA, the CDR3 is TGTGCCAGCAGTTACTCGATGTGGACAGGGACCTACGAGCAGTACTTC.

The rearrangement joins TRBV30 to TRBJ1-5; D may be TRBD1 (5 bases). V was shortened by 5 bases and J by 3 bases, with 11 bases between the two germline ends. Germline CDR1 and CDR2: GTSNPN and SVGIG (reference sequence). The CDR3 extends over 13 amino acids. The CDR3 loop reads CAWGYRYNQPQHF. The CDR3 bases are TGTGCCTGGGGTTACAGGTACAATCAGCCCCAGCATTTT.

The chain uses TRBV10-1 and TRBJ2-1, with 10 bases identical to TRBD2. The CDR3 runs to 15 residues. With 1 base clipped from V and 9 bases from J, the junction kept 6 bases outside the gene matches. Per the germline V gene, CDR1 is WNHNN and CDR2 is SYGVQD (reference sequence). The CDR3 region has the DNA TGCGCCAGCAGTGAGTACAGCGGGGGGGCGACTGAGCAGTTCTTC. This codes for CASSEYSGGATEQFF.

This chain uses TRBV7-9 with TRBJ1-1, with D unclear. Trimming cost V 5 bases and J 1 base, with 5 bases left between them. The germline V gene has CDR1 SEHNR and CDR2 FQNEAQ (reference sequence). The CDR3 runs 12 residues. The DNA for the CDR3 is TGTGCCAGCAGCGCCGGGAACACTGAAGCTTTCTTT. Protein product: CASSAGNTEAFF.

This chain connects TRBV12-5 to TRBJ1-2, with TRBD1 as a possible D gene (6 bases). The CDR3 spans 12 residues. V was cut by 5 bases and J by 8 bases, with 12 bases left in between. Germline V CDR1 and CDR2: LGHNT, FRNRAP. CDR3: CASGPPTGGYTF. The CDR3 nucleotides are TGTGCTAGTGGTCCCCCAACAGGGGGCTACACCTTC.

The V call is TRBV19, the J call TRBJ1-5; 9 positions agree with TRBD1. V was clipped by 7 bases and J by 1 base; unmatched bases: 5. The CDR3 contains 15 residues. Germline CDR1 and CDR2: LNHDA and SQIVND (reference sequence). The CDR3 coding sequence is TGTGCCAGTAATAGGGACAGGGAAAGCAATCAGCCCCAGCATTTT. Protein product: CASNRDRESNQPQHF.

The CDR3 reads CASSLGASGNTDTQYF. DNA of the CDR3: TGTGCCAGCAGCTTAGGGGCTAGCGGGAACACAGATACGCAGTATTTT. This chain links TRBV7-8 with TRBJ2-3; the match to TRBD2 covers 9 bases. This CDR3 is 16 amino acids long. The trim removed 1 base at V and 2 bases at J, leaving 4 bases unmatched. The germline V gene has CDR1 SGHVS and CDR2 FQNEAQ.

Only a few counts were recorded for this clone. This chain uses TRBV27 with TRBJ2-3, with a tentative D call TRBD1 (6 bases). V dropped 3 bases and J dropped 3 bases, with 10 bases sitting between them. Per the germline V gene, CDR1 is MNHEY and CDR2 is SMNVEV (reference sequence). The CDR3 runs 14 residues. The CDR3 DNA is TGTGCCAGCAGTTTGGGGGCCGAAACAGATACGCAGTATTTT. Protein: CASSLGAETDTQYF.

This clone appeared once. One end of the junction varies from germline; a read error may be responsible. The chain couples TRBV10-2 to TRBJ1-1; D is uncertain. The germline gives CDR1 WSHSY, CDR2 SAAADI. The CDR3 is 12 residues long. The CDR3 DNA is TGCGCCAGCAGCGAGTCGAGGACTGAAGCTTTCTTT. Protein product: CASSESRTEAFF.

The CDR3: CASSYTPQGASDEQYF. The DNA of the CDR3 is TGTGCCAGCAGTTACACCCCACAGGGGGCCAGTGACGAGCAGTACTTC. This sequence joins TRBV6-6 and TRBJ2-7; 9 nucleotides align to TRBD1. Trimming took 2 bases from V and 5 from J; bases not matched to a gene: 10. Germline V gene lookup returns CDR1 MNHNY and CDR2 SVGAGI (reference sequence). The CDR3 totals 16 residues.

The CDR3 loop reads CASSQGGLALSGETQYF. The CDR3 DNA follows: TGTGCCAGCAGCCAAGGGGGACTAGCGCTGTCCGGGGAGACCCAGTACTTC. This chain connects TRBV3-1 (or the pseudogene TRBV3-2) to TRBJ2-5; 10 nucleotides agree with TRBD2. CDR3 size: 17 residues. V lost 1 base to trimming and J lost 5 bases; unmatched junction nucleotides: 10. Germline V gives CDR1 LGHDT, CDR2 YNNKEL (reference sequence).

This sequence joins TRBV7-2 and TRBJ1-5; maybe TRBD1 (5 bases). Trimming stripped 1 base from V and 1 base from J, with 8 bases between. CDR3 length: 15 amino acids. Germline CDR1 and CDR2: SGHTA and FQGNSA. The CDR3 here is CASSLGGVSNQPQHF. In DNA, the CDR3 is TGTGCCAGCAGCTTAGGGGGGGTGAGCAATCAGCCCCAGCATTTT.

V usage is TRBV7-9 and J usage is TRBJ2-1, with D perhaps TRBD1 (6 bases). Germline V gene sequence: CDR1 SEHNR, CDR2 FQNEAQ (reference sequence). CDR3 length: 14 residues. Trimming stripped 3 bases from V and 7 bases from J, with 13 bases between. CDR3 DNA sequence: TGTGCCAGCAGCTTTCTGGGGGCGTTTAATGAGCAGTTCTTC. Amino acid sequence: CASSFLGAFNEQFF.

The chain carries TRBV7-9 and TRBJ1-2; 11 nucleotides align to TRBD1. The germline V gene has CDR1 SEHNR and CDR2 FQNEAQ (reference sequence). With 4 bases clipped from V and 3 bases from J, the junction kept 1 base outside the gene matches. CDR3 size: 14 residues. CDR3 residues: CASSWGQGDYGYTF. CDR3 coding DNA: TGTGCCAGCAGCTGGGGACAGGGGGACTATGGCTACACCTTC.

This clone was seen once. The chain joins TRBV2 to TRBJ2-7, with D possibly TRBD1 on 6 matching bases. CDR3 length equals 14 residues. V lost 3 bases and J 8 bases, leaving 17 bases between the germline ends. Looked up from germline, CDR1 is SNHLY and CDR2 is FYNNEI. The CDR3: CASSDPTGSTQQYF. The DNA of the CDR3 is TGTGCCAGCAGTGACCCGACAGGCTCTACCCAGCAGTACTTC. The full variable domain, completed using reference TRBV2 and TRBJ2-7, is EPEVTQTPSHQVTQMGQEVILRCVPISNHLYFYWYRQILGQKVEFLVSFYNNEISEKSEIFDDQFSVERPDGSNFTLKIRSTKLEDSAMYFCASSDPTGSTQQYFGPGTRLTVT.

CDR3 loop: CASSLGRGPTDTQYF. The CDR3 nucleotides read TGCGCCAGCAGCTTGGGTAGGGGCCCCACAGATACGCAGTATTTT. V and J are TRBV5-1 and TRBJ2-3; D perhaps matches TRBD1 (5 bases). Germline lookup yields CDR1 SGHRS and CDR2 YFSETQ. The CDR3 has 15 amino acids. V was shortened by 0 bases and J by 2 bases, with 10 bases between the two germline ends.